The source of this T cell receptor beta chain is a study of T cells expressing NK-cell markers. Notes on the study in general: NKG2C+ dominant clonotypes from more than 5 donors made up roughly 1.0-7.5% of CD8+ T cells. Certain NKG2C+ T cell clones were expanded, and their HCMV specificity remained unclear.

Reprocessing the 5' RACE reads, TCRdb reports a single entry for every CDR3 protein and omits DNA. This table lists fewer than 550,000 distinct CDR3 sequences. Germline loops: CDR1 SQVTM, CDR2 ANQGSEA. This CDR3 has 15 residues. About this clonotype itself: Its cognate antigen is unknown.

The clonotype was recovered from a woman in her forties or fifties in good health. Sequenced sample: blood T cells: a sorted CD56 or NKG2C T cell subset, CD4+ or CD8+ T cells, or bulk PBMC T cells (not recorded which). J is TRBJ2-1 and V is TRBV29-1. This chain's CDR3 is CSVDHTGSSYNEQFF.